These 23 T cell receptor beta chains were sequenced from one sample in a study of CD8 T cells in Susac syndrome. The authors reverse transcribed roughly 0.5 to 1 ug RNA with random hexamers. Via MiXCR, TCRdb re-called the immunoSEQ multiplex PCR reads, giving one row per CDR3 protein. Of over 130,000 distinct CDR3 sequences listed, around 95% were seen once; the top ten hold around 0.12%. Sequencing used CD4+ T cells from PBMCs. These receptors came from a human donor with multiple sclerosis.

In DNA, the CDR3 is TGTGCCAGCAGTTCTCCCTTGAGACAGGGGCTAAACAATGAGCAGTTCTTC. Its translation: CASSSPLRQGLNNEQFF. The chain is built from TRBV27 and TRBJ2-1; the match to TRBD1 covers 8 bases. The CDR3 is 17 amino acids. The V and J ends lost 4 bases and 5 bases, in that order; junction bases with no gene match: 13. The germline V gene has CDR1 MNHEY and CDR2 SMNVEV (reference sequence).

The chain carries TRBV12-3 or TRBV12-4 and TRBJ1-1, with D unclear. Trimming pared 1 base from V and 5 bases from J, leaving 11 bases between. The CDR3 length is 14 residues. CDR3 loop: CASSLVSGLTEAFF. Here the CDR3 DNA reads TGTGCCAGCAGTTTAGTATCCGGGTTGACTGAAGCTTTCTTT.

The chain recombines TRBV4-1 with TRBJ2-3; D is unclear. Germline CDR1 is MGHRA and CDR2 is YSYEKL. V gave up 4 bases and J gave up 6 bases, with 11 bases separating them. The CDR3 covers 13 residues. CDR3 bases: TGCGCCAGCAGCCCTCGTCGTTCCGATACGCAGTATTTT. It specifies CASSPRRSDTQYF.

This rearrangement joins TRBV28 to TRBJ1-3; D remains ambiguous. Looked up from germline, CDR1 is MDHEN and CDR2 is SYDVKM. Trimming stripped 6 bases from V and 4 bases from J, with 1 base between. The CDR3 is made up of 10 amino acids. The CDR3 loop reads CASRGNTIYF. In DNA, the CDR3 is TGTGCCAGCAGGGGAAACACCATATATTTT.

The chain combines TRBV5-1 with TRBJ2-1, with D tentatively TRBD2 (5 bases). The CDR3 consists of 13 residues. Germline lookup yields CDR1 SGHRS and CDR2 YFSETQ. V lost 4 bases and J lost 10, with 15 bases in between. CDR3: CASSPSQRLEQFF. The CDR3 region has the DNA TGCGCCAGCAGCCCTAGTCAGAGACTAGAGCAGTTCTTC. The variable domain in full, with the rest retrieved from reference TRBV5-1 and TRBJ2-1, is KAGVTQTPRYLIKTRGQQVTLSCSPISGHRSVSWYQQTPGQGLQFLFEYFSETQRNKGNFPGRFSGRQFSNSRSEMNVSTLELGDSALYLCASSPSQRLEQFFGPGTRLTVL.

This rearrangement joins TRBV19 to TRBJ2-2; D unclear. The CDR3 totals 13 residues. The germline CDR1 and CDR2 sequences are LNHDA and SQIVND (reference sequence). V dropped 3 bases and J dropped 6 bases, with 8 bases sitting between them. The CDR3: CASSILRAGELFF. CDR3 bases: TGTGCCAGTAGTATCCTTCGAGCCGGGGAGCTGTTTTTT.

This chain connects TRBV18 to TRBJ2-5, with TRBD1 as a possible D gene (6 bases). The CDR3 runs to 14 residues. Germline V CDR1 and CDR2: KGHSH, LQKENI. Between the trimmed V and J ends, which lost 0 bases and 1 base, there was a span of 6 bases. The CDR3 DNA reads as TGTGCCAGCTCACCACCGACAGGCCAAGAGACCCAGTACTTC. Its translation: CASSPPTGQETQYF.

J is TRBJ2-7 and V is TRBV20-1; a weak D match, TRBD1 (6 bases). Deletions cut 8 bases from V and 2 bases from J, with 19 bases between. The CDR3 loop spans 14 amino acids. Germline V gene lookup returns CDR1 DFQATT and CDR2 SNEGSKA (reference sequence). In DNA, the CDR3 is TGCAGTACCAACAGGGATGCTCCTCCCTACGAGCAGTACTTC. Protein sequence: CSTNRDAPPYEQYF.

CDR3 sequence: CASSIGPDNEQFF. For the CDR3, the DNA is TGTGCCAGCAGCATCGGACCGGACAATGAGCAGTTCTTC. The V gene is TRBV5-6, the J gene TRBJ2-1; no clear D gene. This CDR3 spans 13 amino acids. V lost 4 bases, J lost 5 bases, and 10 bases lay in between. In germline, CDR1 is SGHDT, CDR2 YYEEEE.

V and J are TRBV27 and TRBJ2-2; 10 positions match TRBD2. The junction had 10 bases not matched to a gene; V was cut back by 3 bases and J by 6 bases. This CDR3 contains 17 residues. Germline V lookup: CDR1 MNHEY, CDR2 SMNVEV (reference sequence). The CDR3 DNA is TGTGCCAGCAGTTTCCCTGGGCTAGCGGGAGTTCCCGGGGAGCTGTTTTTT. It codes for CASSFPGLAGVPGELFF.

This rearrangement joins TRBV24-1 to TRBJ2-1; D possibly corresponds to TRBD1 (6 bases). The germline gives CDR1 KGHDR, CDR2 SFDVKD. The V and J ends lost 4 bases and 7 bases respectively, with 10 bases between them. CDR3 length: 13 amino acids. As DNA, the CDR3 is TGTGCCACCAGTGAGAACCAGGGGAATGAGCAGTTCTTC. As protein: CATSENQGNEQFF.

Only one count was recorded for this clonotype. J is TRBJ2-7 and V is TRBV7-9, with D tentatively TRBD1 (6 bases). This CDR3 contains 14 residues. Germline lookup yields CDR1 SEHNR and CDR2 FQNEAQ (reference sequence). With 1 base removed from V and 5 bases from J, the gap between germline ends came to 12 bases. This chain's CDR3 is CASSLVGQGNEQYF. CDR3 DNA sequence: TGTGCCAGCAGCTTAGTGGGGCAGGGGAACGAGCAGTACTTC.

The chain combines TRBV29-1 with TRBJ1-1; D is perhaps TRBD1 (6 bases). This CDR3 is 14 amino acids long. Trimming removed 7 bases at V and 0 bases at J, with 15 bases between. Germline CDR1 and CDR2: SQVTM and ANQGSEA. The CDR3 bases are TGCAGCGCCGGACAGTCTTCGATGAACACTGAAGCTTTCTTT. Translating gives CSAGQSSMNTEAFF.

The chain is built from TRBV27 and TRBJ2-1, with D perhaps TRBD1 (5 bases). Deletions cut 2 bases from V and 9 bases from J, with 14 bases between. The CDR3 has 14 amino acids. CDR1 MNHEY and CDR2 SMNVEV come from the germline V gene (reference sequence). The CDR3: CASSLDAGLGEQFF. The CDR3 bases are TGTGCCAGCAGTTTAGATGCAGGGCTGGGTGAGCAGTTCTTC.

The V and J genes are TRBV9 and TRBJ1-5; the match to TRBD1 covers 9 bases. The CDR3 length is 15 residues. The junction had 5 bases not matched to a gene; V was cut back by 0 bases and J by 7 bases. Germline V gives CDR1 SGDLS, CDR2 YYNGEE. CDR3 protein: CASSVGDRDGQPQHF. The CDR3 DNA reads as TGTGCCAGCAGCGTAGGGGACAGGGACGGCCAGCCCCAGCATTTT.

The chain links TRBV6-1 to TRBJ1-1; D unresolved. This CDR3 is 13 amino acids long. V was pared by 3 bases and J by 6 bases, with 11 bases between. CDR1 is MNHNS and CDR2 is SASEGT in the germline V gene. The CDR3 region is CASSEDLRAEAFF. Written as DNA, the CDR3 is TGTGCCAGCAGTGAGGATTTACGGGCTGAAGCTTTCTTT.

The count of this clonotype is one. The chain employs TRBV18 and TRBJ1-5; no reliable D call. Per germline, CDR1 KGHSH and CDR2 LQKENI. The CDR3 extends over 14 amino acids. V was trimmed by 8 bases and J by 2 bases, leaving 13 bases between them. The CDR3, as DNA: TGTGCCAGCCAAGAAGGCAGTGGCAATCAGCCCCAGCATTTT. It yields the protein CASQEGSGNQPQHF.

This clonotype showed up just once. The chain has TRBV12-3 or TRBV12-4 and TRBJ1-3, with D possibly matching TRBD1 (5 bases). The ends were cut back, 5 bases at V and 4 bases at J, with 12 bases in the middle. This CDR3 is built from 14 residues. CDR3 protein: CASSTRVGGNTIYF. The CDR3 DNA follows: TGTGCCAGCAGTACCAGGGTGGGCGGAAACACCATATATTTT.

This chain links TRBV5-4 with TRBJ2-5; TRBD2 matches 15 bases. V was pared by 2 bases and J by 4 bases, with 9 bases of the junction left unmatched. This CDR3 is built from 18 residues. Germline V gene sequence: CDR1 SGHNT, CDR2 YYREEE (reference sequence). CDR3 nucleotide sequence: TGTGCCAGCAGCTTCGGACTAGCGGGAGGGCCACGCGGAGAGACCCAGTACTTC. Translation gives CASSFGLAGGPRGETQYF.

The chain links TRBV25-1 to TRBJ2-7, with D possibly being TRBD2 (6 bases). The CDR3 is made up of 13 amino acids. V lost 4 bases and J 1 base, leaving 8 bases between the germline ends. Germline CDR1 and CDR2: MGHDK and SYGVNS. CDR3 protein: CASSGRGSYEQYF. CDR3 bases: TGTGCCAGCAGTGGGAGGGGATCCTACGAGCAGTACTTC.

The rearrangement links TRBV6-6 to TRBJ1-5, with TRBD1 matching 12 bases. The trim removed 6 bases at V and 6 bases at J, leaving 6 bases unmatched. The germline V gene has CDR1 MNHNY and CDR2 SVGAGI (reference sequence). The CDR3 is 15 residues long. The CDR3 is CASRPGQGARQPQHF. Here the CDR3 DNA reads TGTGCCAGCAGGCCGGGACAGGGGGCGCGTCAGCCCCAGCATTTT.

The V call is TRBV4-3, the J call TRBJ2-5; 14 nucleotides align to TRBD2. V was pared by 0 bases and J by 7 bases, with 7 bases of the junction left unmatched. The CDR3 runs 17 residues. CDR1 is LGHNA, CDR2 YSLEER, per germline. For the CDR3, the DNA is TGCGCCAGCAGCCAAGACCTCGGACTAGCGGGGGGAGGGACCCAGTACTTC. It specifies CASSQDLGLAGGGTQYF.

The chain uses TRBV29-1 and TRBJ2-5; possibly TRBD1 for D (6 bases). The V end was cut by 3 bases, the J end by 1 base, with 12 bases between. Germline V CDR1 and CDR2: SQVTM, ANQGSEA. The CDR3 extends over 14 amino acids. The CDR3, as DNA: TGCAGCGTTGATGGCAGGGGAATCCAAGAGACCCAGTACTTC. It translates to CSVDGRGIQETQYF.